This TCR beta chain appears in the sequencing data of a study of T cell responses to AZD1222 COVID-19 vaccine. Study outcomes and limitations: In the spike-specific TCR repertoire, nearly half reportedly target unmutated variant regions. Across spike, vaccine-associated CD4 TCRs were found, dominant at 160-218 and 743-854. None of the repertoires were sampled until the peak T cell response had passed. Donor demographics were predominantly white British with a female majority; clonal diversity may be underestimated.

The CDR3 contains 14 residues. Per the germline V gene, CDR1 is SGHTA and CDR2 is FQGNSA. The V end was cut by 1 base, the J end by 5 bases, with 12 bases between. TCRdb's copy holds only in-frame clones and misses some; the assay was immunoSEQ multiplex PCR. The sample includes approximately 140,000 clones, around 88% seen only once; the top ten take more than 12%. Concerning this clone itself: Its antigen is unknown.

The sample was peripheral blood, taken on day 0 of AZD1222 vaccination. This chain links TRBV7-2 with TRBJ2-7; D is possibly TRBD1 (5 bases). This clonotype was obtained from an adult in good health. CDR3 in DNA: TGTGCCAGCAGCTTAGGTGGGGCAGGCCACGAGCAGTACTTC. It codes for CASSLGGAGHEQYF. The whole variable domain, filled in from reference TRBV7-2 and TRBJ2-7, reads GAGVSQSPSNKVTEKGKDVELRCDPISGHTALYWYRQSLGQGLEFLIYFQGNSAPDKSGLPSDRFSAERTGGSVSTLTIQRTQQEDSAVYLCASSLGGAGHEQYFGPGTRLTVT.